The 20 T cell receptor beta chains below all came from one sample that was sequenced in a study of blood T cell repertoires in COVID-19. Clones were sequenced by immunoSEQ multiplex PCR, and TCRdb holds only the in-frame ones, with some missing. The table records 100,000 to 150,000 clones, around 81% of them present only once. The specimen was peripheral blood. All receptors derive from a man aged 40-49 years with active or convalescent COVID-19.

The J gene is TRBJ2-4, the V gene TRBV7-2; TRBD1 is a possible D gene (5 bases). V dropped 2 bases and J dropped 1 base, with 12 bases sitting between them. Germline CDR1 SGHTA, CDR2 FQGNSA. This CDR3 spans 16 amino acids. Here the CDR3 DNA reads TGTGCCAGCAGCTTACAGGGATCTGGGGCCAAAAACATTCAGTACTTC. It codes for CASSLQGSGAKNIQYF.

The chain recombines TRBV15 with TRBJ2-1; 11 nucleotides align to TRBD2. The CDR3 runs 16 residues. J lost 4 bases, V lost 5 bases, and 7 bases had no gene match. The V gene's germline CDR1 is LNHNV and CDR2 YYDKDF (reference sequence). The CDR3 protein is CATSLPIAGGYNEQFF. CDR3 coding DNA: TGTGCCACCAGCCTACCAATAGCGGGGGGGTACAATGAGCAGTTCTTC.

This clone appeared a single time. The chain uses TRBV13 and TRBJ2-5; a possible D gene is TRBD1 (5 bases). V was cut by 2 bases and J by 4 bases, with 8 bases left in between. CDR3 size: 13 residues. Germline CDR1 PRHDT, CDR2 FYEKMQ (reference sequence). CDR3 sequence: CASSLNRRETQYF. CDR3 bases: TGTGCCAGCAGCTTAAACAGGAGAGAGACCCAGTACTTC. Using reference TRBV13 and TRBJ2-5 for the parts outside the CDR3, the full variable domain is AAGVIQSPRHLIKEKRETATLKCYPIPRHDTVYWYQQGPGQDPQFLISFYEKMQSDKGSIPDRFSAQQFSDYHSELNMSSLELGDSALYFCASSLNRRETQYFGPGTRLLVL.

The chain joins TRBV27 to TRBJ1-6; possible D gene TRBD1, 6 bases. CDR1 is MNHEY, CDR2 SMNVEV, per germline (reference sequence). The ends were cut back, 2 bases at V and 10 bases at J, with 12 bases in the middle. The CDR3 has 14 residues. CDR3 coding DNA: TGTGCCAGCAGTTTAAGGACAGCCCCGTCACCCCTCCACTTT. Translation gives CASSLRTAPSPLHF.

The rearrangement links TRBV9 to TRBJ1-1; the D gene is possibly TRBD1 (5 bases). Germline V gives CDR1 SGDLS, CDR2 YYNGEE. Between the trimmed V and J ends, which lost 0 bases and 5 bases, there was a span of 14 bases. CDR3 length: 15 amino acids. This chain's CDR3 is CASSVARGPGTEAFF. In nucleotides, the CDR3 is TGTGCCAGCAGCGTAGCTAGGGGCCCAGGTACTGAAGCTTTCTTT.

The V call is TRBV3-1 (or the pseudogene TRBV3-2), the J call TRBJ2-5; the D gene is possibly TRBD2 (6 bases). Germline V gives CDR1 LGHDT, CDR2 YNNKEL (reference sequence). Trimming stripped 0 bases from V and 4 bases from J, with 15 bases between. There are 16 residues in the CDR3. CDR3: CASSQDVGGFRETQYF. CDR3 in DNA: TGTGCCAGCAGCCAAGATGTGGGGGGATTCCGAGAGACCCAGTACTTC.

This clone was observed a few times. This sequence joins TRBV6-7 and TRBJ1-3; D uncertain. TRBV6-7 has ORF status, its function being uncertain. The CDR3 has 13 residues. The germline V and J ends were trimmed by 0 bases and 4 bases, with 4 bases remaining between them. The CDR3 spells CASSYSPGNTIYF. In DNA, the CDR3 is TGTGCCAGCAGTTACTCCCCGGGAAACACCATATATTTT.

The chain combines TRBV27 with TRBJ1-4; 12 bases align to TRBD1. With 6 bases clipped from V and 8 bases from J, the junction kept 10 bases outside the gene matches. The CDR3 totals 16 residues. Germline values: CDR1 MNHEY, CDR2 SMNVEV (reference sequence). The CDR3 sequence: CASRGQGAPGREKLFF. In DNA, the CDR3 is TGTGCCAGCAGGGGACAGGGGGCGCCCGGGAGGGAAAAACTGTTTTTT.

V usage is TRBV2 and J usage is TRBJ2-2, with 10 bases lining up with TRBD2. Germline V gene lookup returns CDR1 SNHLY and CDR2 FYNNEI. The CDR3 has 15 amino acids. Trimming removed 5 bases from V and 1 base from J; junction bases left unmatched: 1. The CDR3 spells CASSLAGGNTGELFF. CDR3 DNA sequence: TGTGCCAGCAGTTTAGCGGGGGGGAACACCGGGGAGCTGTTTTTT.

The chain has TRBV6-5 and TRBJ2-7, with 10 bases matching TRBD1. CDR3 length equals 14 residues. Germline loops: CDR1 MNHEY, CDR2 SVGAGI. V was clipped by 7 bases and J by 2 bases; unmatched bases: 5. The CDR3: CASTPGQGTYEQYF. In DNA, the CDR3 is TGTGCCAGCACTCCGGGACAGGGGACCTACGAGCAGTACTTC.

This chain joins TRBV19 and TRBJ1-4, with TRBD1 matching 7 bases. With V trimmed by 3 bases and J by 0 bases, 4 bases remained unmatched. The CDR3 contains 16 residues. From germline, CDR1 is LNHDA and CDR2 SQIVND (reference sequence). The CDR3 DNA reads TGTGCCAGTAGTATGGGGACAGTGGCAACTAATGAAAAACTGTTTTTT. This codes for CASSMGTVATNEKLFF.

The V and J genes are TRBV14 and TRBJ1-3, with D perhaps matching TRBD1 (6 bases). V lost 1 base and J 1 base, leaving 11 bases between the germline ends. The CDR3 covers 16 residues. Per germline, CDR1 SGHDN and CDR2 FVKESK. The CDR3 DNA is TGTGCCAGCAGCCAAGGAGGGGGAATTTCTGGAAACACCATATATTTT. This encodes CASSQGGGISGNTIYF.

In its sample, this clone was seen once. The V call is TRBV7-2, the J call TRBJ2-1, with 9 bases aligning to TRBD2. The V segment lost 4 bases and the J segment 3 bases; nucleotides outside the gene matches: 7. The V gene's germline CDR1 is SGHTA and CDR2 FQGNSA. The CDR3 is 16 amino acids. The CDR3, as DNA: TGTGCCAGCAGCTCCTCCGCGGGGGGGCTCTACAATGAGCAGTTCTTC. This gives the protein CASSSSAGGLYNEQFF.

The rearrangement links TRBV6-4 to TRBJ2-2; weak D call: TRBD2 (5 bases). The germline V gene encodes CDR1 MRHNA and CDR2 SNTAGT. The CDR3 runs to 13 residues. The V gene lost 0 bases and the J gene lost 8 bases, with 7 bases spanning the gap. CDR3: CASSDSSEGELFF. CDR3 bases: TGTGCCAGCAGTGACTCTAGCGAAGGGGAGCTGTTTTTT.

V gene TRBV6-1 combines with J gene TRBJ1-2, with D possibly being TRBD1 (6 bases). In germline, CDR1 is MNHNS, CDR2 SASEGT. V gave up 3 bases and J gave up 2 bases, with 13 bases separating them. This CDR3 comprises 15 residues. The CDR3 spells CASSEGGTSNYGYTF. The DNA of the CDR3 is TGTGCCAGCAGTGAGGGAGGGACATCAAACTATGGCTACACCTTC.

The rearrangement uses TRBV28 and TRBJ2-7; no clear D. Trimming shortened V by 8 bases and J by 3 bases, and 8 bases separated the two germline ends. The CDR3 runs to 11 residues. The V gene's germline CDR1 is MDHEN and CDR2 SYDVKM. This chain's CDR3 is CASEENYEQYF. DNA for the CDR3: TGTGCCAGCGAGGAGAACTACGAGCAGTACTTC.

The chain carries TRBV6-5 and TRBJ2-7; 8 bases line up with TRBD1. The germline CDR1 and CDR2 sequences are MNHEY and SVGAGI. The CDR3 length is 14 residues. Germline trimming cut 6 bases from V and 6 bases from J; bases unmatched to any gene: 10. As DNA, the CDR3 is TGTGCCAGCAGACCTCTCCGGACAGGGAGCGAGCAGTACTTC. Protein product: CASRPLRTGSEQYF.

The chain couples TRBV5-6 to TRBJ1-6; the match to TRBD1 covers 10 bases. V lost 4 bases, J lost 0 bases, and 10 bases stayed unmatched. CDR3 length: 19 amino acids. Germline lookup yields CDR1 SGHDT and CDR2 YYEEEE. The CDR3 protein is CASSKPGQGSSSYNSPLHF. The CDR3 DNA is TGTGCCAGCAGCAAACCGGGACAGGGGTCGAGCTCCTATAATTCACCCCTCCACTTT.

The chain employs TRBV5-6 and TRBJ1-3; TRBD1 agrees at 7 bases. V was clipped by 0 bases and J by 8 bases; unmatched bases: 11. This CDR3 region has 16 residues. Per the germline V gene, CDR1 is SGHDT and CDR2 is YYEEEE. The CDR3 DNA follows: TGTGCCAGCAGCTTGGATGAGAACAGGGGATGGGACACCATATATTTT. Translated, it gives CASSLDENRGWDTIYF. The full variable domain, completed using reference TRBV5-6 and TRBJ1-3, is DAGVTQSPTHLIKTRGQQVTLRCSPKSGHDTVSWYQQALGQGPQFIFQYYEEEERQRGNFPDRFSGHQFPNYSSELNVNALLLGDSALYLCASSLDENRGWDTIYFGEGSWLTVV.

V and J are TRBV5-6 and TRBJ1-2, with 10 bases fitting TRBD1. Germline assignment: CDR1 SGHDT and CDR2 YYEEEE. V lost 0 bases, J lost 2 bases, and 4 bases stayed unmatched. The CDR3 is 16 residues long. In nucleotides, the CDR3 is TGTGCCAGCAGCTTGGCCCAGACAGGGGGCAACTATGGCTACACCTTC. Translating it yields CASSLAQTGGNYGYTF.